The clone carrying this TCR beta chain was detected a few times. Its target is not known. The length of the CDR3 is 12 residues. V was trimmed by 0 bases and J by 8 bases, leaving 10 bases between them. Germline V gene lookup returns CDR1 GTSNPN and CDR2 SVGIG (reference sequence). These data originate in a study of beta chain features in type 1 diabetes. General study points: Patients and controls would share equally any PCR tilt toward shorter templates. There was no resolution here of whether HLA type influences TCRB rearrangement.

Reverse transcribing all isolated RNA meant expressed TCRB transcripts were sequenced. Measured with immunoSEQ multiplex PCR; TCRdb has only the in-frame clones, and not every one. This table has approximately 400,000 clones, over 12% appearing once. V and J are TRBV30 and TRBJ1-2, with D tentatively TRBD1 (6 bases). The TCR was taken from a woman aged 18-29 years in good health. The sample taken for sequencing was naive CD4+ T cells from blood. CDR3 in amino acids: CAWSVGGEGYTF. The CDR3 DNA sequence: TGTGCCTGGAGTGTTGGGGGCGAAGGCTACACCTTC.